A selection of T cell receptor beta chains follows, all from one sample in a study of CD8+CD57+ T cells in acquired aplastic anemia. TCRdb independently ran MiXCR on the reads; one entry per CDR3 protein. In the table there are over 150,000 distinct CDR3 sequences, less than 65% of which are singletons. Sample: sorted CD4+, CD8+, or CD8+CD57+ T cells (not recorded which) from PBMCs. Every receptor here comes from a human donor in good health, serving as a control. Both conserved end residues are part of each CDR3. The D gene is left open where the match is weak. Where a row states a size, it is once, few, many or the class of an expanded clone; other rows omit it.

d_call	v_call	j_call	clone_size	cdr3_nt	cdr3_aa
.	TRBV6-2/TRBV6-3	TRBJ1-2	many	TGTGCCAGCAGTACGCAATCCTATGGCTACACCTTC	CASSTQSYGYTF
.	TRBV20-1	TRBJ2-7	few	TGCAGTGCTAGAGATACGCGGCGACAGCTCTACGAGCAGTACTTC	CSARDTRRQLYEQYF
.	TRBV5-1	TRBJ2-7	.	TGCGCCAGCAGCCAAGGGGCAGGGGACCCTTACGAGCAGTACTTC	CASSQGAGDPYEQYF
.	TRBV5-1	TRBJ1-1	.	TGCGCCAGCAGCTTGGGGGGGGCGCGGAACACTGAAGCTTTCTTT	CASSLGGARNTEAFF
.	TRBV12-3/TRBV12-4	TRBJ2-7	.	TGTGCCAGCAGTCCTAACACCTACGAGCAGTACTTC	CASSPNTYEQYF
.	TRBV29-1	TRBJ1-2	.	TGCAGCGTTGAACTAGGGCGATGGATCAACTATGGCTACACCTTC	CSVELGRWINYGYTF
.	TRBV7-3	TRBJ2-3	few	TGTGCCAGCAGTTTAGCAGCGAGCACAGATACGCAGTATTTT	CASSLAASTDTQYF
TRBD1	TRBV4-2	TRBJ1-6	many	TGTGCCAGCAGCCAAGAGCAGGGGACAGGGAATTCACCCCTCCACTTT	CASSQEQGTGNSPLHF
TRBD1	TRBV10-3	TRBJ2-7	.	TGTGCCATCAGTCCCGGGACAGGGTCTAACGAGCAGTACTTC	CAISPGTGSNEQYF
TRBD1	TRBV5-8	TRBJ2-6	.	TGTGCCAGCAGCTCCGGGACAGGCTTCAACGTCCTGACTTTC	CASSSGTGFNVLTF
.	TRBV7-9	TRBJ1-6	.	TGTGCCAGCAGCCATAACGTTGGTAATTCACCCCTCCACTTT	CASSHNVGNSPLHF
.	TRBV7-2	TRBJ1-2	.	TGTGCCAGCAGCTTAGCCAGGTTCTCTAACTATGGCTACACCTTC	CASSLARFSNYGYTF
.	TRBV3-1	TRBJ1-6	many	TGTGCCAGCAGCCAAGACGGACAGAGCTCCTATAATTCACCCCTCCACTTT	CASSQDGQSSYNSPLHF
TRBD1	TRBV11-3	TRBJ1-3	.	TGTGCCAGCAGCTCCCAGGGGGGACGCACCATATATTTT	CASSSQGGRTIYF
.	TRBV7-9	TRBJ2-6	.	TGTGCCCGCAGTTTGGTAGCTGGGGCCAACGTCCTGACTTTC	CARSLVAGANVLTF
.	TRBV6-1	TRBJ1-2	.	TGTGCCAGCATAAATGGGGACGCTTACCTCAACTATGGCTACACCTTC	CASINGDAYLNYGYTF
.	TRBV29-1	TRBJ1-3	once	TGCAGCGTTTTAGAGCCGGGGAGCACCATATATTTT	CSVLEPGSTIYF
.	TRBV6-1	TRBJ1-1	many	TGTGCCAGCAGTGCCCAGCTAGAAGCTTTCTTT	CASSAQLEAFF
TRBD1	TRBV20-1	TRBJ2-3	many	TGCAGTGCTAGAAGTCTAGGACAGGGGGTCTCAGATACGCAGTATTTT	CSARSLGQGVSDTQYF
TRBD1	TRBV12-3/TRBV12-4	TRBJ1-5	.	TGTGCCAGCAGTGCCCGGGACAGGGGGCTTCAGCCCCAGCATTTT	CASSARDRGLQPQHF
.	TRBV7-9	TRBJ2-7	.	TGTGCCAGCAGCCAGACAAGGACCTACGAGCAGTACTTC	CASSQTRTYEQYF
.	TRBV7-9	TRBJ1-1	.	TGTGCCAGCGACCCCTCTTGGTCCAGGAACACTGAAGCTTTCTTT	CASDPSWSRNTEAFF
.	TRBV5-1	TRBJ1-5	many	TGCGCCAGCAGCTTGGGGGGCCCGATCGCAGGTCAGCCCCAGCATTTT	CASSLGGPIAGQPQHF
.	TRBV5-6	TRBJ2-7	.	TGCGCCAGCAGCCAGTCTAGACAGAGCTACGAGCAGTACTTC	CASSQSRQSYEQYF
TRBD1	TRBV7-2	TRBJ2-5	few	TGTGCCAGCAATTTACCCCTGACAGGGTCGGAGACCCAGTACTTC	CASNLPLTGSETQYF
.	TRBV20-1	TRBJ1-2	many	TGCAGTGCTTACAGGGATGGCTATGGCTACACCTTC	CSAYRDGYGYTF
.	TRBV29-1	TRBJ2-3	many	TGCAGCGTTGAAGAGGGCAGTTGGACAGATACGCAGTATTTT	CSVEEGSWTDTQYF
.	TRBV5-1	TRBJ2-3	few	TGCGCCAGCCGCTTAGCGATTCTTAGCACAGATACGCAGTATTTT	CASRLAILSTDTQYF
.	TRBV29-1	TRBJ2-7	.	TGCAGCGTCTCCTCCAGGTTCTCCTACGAGCAGTACTTC	CSVSSRFSYEQYF
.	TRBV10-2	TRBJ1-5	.	TGCGCCAGCAGGGACAGCCTAGAGGGCAATCAGCCCCAGCATTTT	CASRDSLEGNQPQHF
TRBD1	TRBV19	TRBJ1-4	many	TGTGCCAGTAGAAGAATGGGAAAGACAGGGGGTAATGAAAAACTGTTTTTT	CASRRMGKTGGNEKLFF